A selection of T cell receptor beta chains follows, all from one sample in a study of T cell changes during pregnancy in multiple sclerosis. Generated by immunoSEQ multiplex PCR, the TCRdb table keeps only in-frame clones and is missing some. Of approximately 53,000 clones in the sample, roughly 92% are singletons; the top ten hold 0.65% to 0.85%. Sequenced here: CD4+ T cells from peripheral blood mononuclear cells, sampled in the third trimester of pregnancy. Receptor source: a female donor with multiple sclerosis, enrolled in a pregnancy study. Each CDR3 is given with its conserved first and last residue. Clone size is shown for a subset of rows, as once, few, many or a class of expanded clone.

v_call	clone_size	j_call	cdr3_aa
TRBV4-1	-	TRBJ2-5	CASSQDLGLADSQETQYF
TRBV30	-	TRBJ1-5	CAWSWTGKYQPQHF
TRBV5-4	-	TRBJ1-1	CASSPGGEAFF
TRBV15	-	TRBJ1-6	CATRPGQGLNNSPLHF
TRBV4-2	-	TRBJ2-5	CASSQFKGSQRGQETQYF
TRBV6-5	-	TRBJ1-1	CASSERQGRTEAFF
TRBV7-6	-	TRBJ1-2	CASSPGQGEFYGYTF
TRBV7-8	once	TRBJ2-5	CASSLARETQYF
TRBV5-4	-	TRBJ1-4	CASSPGLRLTTNEKLFF
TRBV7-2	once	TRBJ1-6	CASSSPLGEVRNSPLHF
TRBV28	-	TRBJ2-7	CASSLGTTFQLRVEQYF
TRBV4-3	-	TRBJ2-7	CASSHRVLGYEQYF
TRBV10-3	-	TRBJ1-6	CAISDPTGGARNSPLHF
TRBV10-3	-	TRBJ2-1	CATRPLAGESPNEQFF
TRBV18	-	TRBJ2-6	CASSPPYTSGGTNSGANVLTF
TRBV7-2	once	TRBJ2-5	CASSLVAGGRHQETQYF
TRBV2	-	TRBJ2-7	CASNPGSSGAYEQYF
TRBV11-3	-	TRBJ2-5	CASSSGTEETQYF
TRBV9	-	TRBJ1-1	CASSVGGQTAAFF
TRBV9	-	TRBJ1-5	CASSAGQGSNQPQHF
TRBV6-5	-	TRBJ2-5	CASSYSGGRKETQYF
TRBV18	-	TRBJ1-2	CASSPPEVLDYGYTF
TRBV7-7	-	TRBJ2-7	CASSPGQGNYEQYF
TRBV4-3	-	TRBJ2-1	CASSARDRVVNNEQFF
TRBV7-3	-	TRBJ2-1	CASSSTLSGGARNEQFF
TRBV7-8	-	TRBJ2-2	CASSLPSGGATAGELFF
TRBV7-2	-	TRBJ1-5	CASSPRGEVDQPQHF
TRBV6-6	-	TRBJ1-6	CASSIQGANSPLHF
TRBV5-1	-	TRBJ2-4	CASRPPGTGRDIQYF
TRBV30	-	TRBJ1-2	CAWTPQGGYGYTF
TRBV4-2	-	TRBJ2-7	CASSHERGGSYEQYF
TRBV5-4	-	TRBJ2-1	CASSPGLVYDNEQFF
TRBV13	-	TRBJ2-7	CASSRNSYEQYF
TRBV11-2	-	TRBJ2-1	CASSLVARTYNEQFF
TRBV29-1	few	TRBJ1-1	CSVADRGYTEAFF
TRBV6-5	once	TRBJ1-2	CASLDSEGYGYTF
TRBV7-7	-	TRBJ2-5	CASSLAFGGRTQETQYF
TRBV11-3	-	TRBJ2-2	CASSSETANTGELFF
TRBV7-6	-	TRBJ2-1	CASGRGGARSYNEQFF
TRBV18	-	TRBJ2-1	CASSPPPSSGANYNEQFF
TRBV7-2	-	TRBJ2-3	CASSLGQGPTDTQYF
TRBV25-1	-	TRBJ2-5	CASNTFTGPGETQYF
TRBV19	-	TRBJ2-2	CASRSTGELFF
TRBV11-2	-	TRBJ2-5	CASSLLREETQYF
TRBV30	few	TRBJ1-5	CAWSVGGGNQPQHF
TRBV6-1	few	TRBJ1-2	CATNAGSAANYGYTF